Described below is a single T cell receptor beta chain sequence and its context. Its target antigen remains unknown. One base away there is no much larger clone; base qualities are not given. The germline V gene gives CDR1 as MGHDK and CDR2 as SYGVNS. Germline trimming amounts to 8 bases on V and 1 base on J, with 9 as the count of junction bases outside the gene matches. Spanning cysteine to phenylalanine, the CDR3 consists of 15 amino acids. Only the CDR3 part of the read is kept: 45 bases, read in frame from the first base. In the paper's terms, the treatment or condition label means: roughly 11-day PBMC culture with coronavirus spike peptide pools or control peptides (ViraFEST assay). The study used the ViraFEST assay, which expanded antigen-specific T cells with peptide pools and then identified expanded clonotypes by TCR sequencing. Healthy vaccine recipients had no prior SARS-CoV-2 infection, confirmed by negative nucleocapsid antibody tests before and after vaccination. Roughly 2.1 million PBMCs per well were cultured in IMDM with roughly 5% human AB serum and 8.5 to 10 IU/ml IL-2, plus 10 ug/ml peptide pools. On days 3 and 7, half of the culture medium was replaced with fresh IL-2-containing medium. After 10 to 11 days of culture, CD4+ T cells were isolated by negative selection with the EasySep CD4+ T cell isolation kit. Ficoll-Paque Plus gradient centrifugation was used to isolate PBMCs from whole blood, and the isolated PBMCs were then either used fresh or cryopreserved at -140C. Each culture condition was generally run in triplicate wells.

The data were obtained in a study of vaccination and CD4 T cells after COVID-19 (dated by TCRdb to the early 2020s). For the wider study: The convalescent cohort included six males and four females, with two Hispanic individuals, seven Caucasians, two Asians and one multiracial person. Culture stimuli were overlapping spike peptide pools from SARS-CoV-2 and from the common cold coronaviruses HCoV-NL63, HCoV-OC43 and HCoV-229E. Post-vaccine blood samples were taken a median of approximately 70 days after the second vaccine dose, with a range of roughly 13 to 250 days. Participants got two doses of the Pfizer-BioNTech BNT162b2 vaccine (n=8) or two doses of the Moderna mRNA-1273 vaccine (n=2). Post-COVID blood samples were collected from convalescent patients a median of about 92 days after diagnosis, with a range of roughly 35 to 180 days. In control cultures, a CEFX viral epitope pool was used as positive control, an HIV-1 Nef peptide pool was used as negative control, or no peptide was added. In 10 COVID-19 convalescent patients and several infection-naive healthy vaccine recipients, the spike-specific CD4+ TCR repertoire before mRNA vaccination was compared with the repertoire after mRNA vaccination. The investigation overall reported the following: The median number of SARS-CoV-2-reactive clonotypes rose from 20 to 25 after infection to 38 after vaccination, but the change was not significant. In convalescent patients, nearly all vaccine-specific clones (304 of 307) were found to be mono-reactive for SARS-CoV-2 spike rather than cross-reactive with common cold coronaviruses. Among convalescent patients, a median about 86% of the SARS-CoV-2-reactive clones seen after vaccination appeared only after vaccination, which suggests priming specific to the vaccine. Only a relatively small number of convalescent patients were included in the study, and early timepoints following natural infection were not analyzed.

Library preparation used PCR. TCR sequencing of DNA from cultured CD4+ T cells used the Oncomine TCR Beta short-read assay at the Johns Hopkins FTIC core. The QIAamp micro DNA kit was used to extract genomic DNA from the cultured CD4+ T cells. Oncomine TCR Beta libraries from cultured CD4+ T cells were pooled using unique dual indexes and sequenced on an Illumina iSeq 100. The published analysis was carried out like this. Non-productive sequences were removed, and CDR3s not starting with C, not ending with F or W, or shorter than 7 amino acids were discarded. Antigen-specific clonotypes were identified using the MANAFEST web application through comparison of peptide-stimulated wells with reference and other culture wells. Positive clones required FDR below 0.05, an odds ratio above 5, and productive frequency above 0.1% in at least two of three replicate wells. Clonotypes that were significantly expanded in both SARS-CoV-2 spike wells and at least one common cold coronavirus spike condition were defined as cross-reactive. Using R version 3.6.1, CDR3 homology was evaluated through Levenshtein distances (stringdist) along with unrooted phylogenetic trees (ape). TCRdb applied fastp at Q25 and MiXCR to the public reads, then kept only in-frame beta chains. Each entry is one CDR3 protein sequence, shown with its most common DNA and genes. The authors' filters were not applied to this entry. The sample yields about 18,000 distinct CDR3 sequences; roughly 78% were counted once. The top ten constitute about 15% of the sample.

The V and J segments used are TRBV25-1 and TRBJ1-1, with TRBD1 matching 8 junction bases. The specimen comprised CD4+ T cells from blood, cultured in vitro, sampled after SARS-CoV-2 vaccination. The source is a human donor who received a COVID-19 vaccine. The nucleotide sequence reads TGTGCCAGCGGCCCAGGGGGCGGTAAGAACACTGAAGCTTTCTTT. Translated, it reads CASGPGGGKNTEAFF.